One and the same sample provided the 6 T cell receptor beta chains below, sequenced in a study of OX40 agonist ivuxolimab in advanced cancers. The data were produced by immunoSEQ multiplex PCR, yet TCRdb's version contains in-frame clones alone and is incomplete. The sample contains about 15,000 clones, roughly 82% of which appear only once. The sample here was CD4+ or CD8+ T cells sorted from blood, taken in a trial of the OX40 agonist ivuxolimab. The receptors were sampled from an adult with an advanced solid tumor such as melanoma, head and neck, liver or kidney cancer.

The chain recombines TRBV28 with TRBJ2-3; TRBD1 aligns across 7 bases. CDR3 length: 14 amino acids. The germline CDR1 and CDR2 sequences are MDHEN and SYDVKM. J gave up 4 bases and V 3 bases, and 4 bases lay outside the gene matches. DNA for the CDR3: TGTGCCAGCAGTTTCTCCGGGACAGCAGATACGCAGTATTTT. Amino acid sequence: CASSFSGTADTQYF.

This chain uses TRBV27 with TRBJ1-2; TRBD1 aligns across 11 bases. The CDR3 runs 13 residues. V lost 5 bases, J lost 8 bases, and 4 bases stayed unmatched. Germline V lookup: CDR1 MNHEY, CDR2 SMNVEV (reference sequence). The CDR3 is CASSHRDRGGYTF. The CDR3 DNA is TGTGCCAGCAGTCACCGGGACAGGGGGGGCTACACCTTC.

This chain links TRBV28 with TRBJ2-3, with D tentatively TRBD2 (6 bases). This CDR3 contains 15 residues. Trimming removed 6 bases at V and 4 bases at J, with 17 bases between. Per germline, CDR1 MDHEN and CDR2 SYDVKM. This CDR3 is CASRWAGSRADTQYF. The CDR3 DNA sequence: TGTGCCAGCAGGTGGGCGGGATCACGCGCAGATACGCAGTATTTT.

This clone was detected once. The chain couples TRBV7-9 to TRBJ1-2; D gene uncertain. The germline gives CDR1 SEHNR, CDR2 FQNEAQ (reference sequence). This CDR3 has 14 residues. Trimming shortened V by 2 bases and J by 4 bases, and 11 bases separated the two germline ends. CDR3 amino acids: CASSLPRQLYGYTF. The CDR3 nucleotides are TGTGCCAGCAGCTTACCCCGGCAGCTCTATGGCTACACCTTC. Full variable domain (rest looked up from reference TRBV7-9 and TRBJ1-2): DTGVSQNPRHKITKRGQNVTFRCDPISEHNRLYWYRQTLGQGPEFLTYFQNEAQLEKSRLLSDRFSAERPKGSFSTLEIQRTEQGDSAMYLCASSLPRQLYGYTFGSGTRLTVV.

This sequence joins TRBV27 and TRBJ1-4; D gene uncertain. V lost 5 bases and J 6 bases, leaving 16 bases between the germline ends. This CDR3 has 15 residues. Per germline, CDR1 MNHEY and CDR2 SMNVEV (reference sequence). The CDR3 is CASSPRPHRDEKLFF. CDR3 nucleotides: TGTGCCAGCAGTCCTCGACCTCACCGGGATGAAAAACTGTTTTTT.

The CDR3 nucleotides are TGTGCCAGCAGTTTAATCGTTGAAGGCCCCACTGAAGCTTTCTTT. It is translated as CASSLIVEGPTEAFF. The rearrangement links TRBV5-4 to TRBJ1-1; D call uncertain. V lost 5 bases, J lost 4 bases, and 18 bases lay in between. In germline, CDR1 is SGHNT, CDR2 YYREEE (reference sequence). This CDR3 has 15 amino acids.